Relative to its sample, the clone carrying this T cell receptor (beta chain) is medium-sized (0.01 to 0.1%). What it recognizes is unknown. The data were obtained in a study of T cells after yellow fever vaccination. Study outcomes and limitations: The CD4 compartment and the CD8 compartment contained a small share of clonotypes in common. The booster saw the reappearance of most primary-vaccination clones (more than 95% CD4, 80% to 90% CD8). Any FACS-sorted repertoire could hold abundant clonotypes that contaminate it from the bulk population. Peak timing came faster in the weaker secondary response, day 5 versus 15.

CDR1 is LNHNV, CDR2 YYDKDF, per germline (reference sequence). The CDR3 extends over 15 amino acids. V dropped 3 bases and J dropped 0 bases, with 12 bases sitting between them. TCRdb used MiXCR to reprocess the 5' RACE reads, holding one entry per CDR3 protein. The sample consists of tens of thousands of distinct CDR3 sequences, roughly 6.9% of them appearing once. The chain recombines TRBV15 with TRBJ2-7; TRBD2 might be the D (5 bases). The material was CD8+ T cells sorted from PBMCs, obtained about 5 days after the first yellow fever vaccination. The receptor comes from a man aged 18 to 35 who received the YFV17D yellow fever vaccine. CDR3 in DNA: TGTGCCACCAGCAGGGACTCCCTGACCTCCTACGAGCAGTACTTC. Translation gives CATSRDSLTSYEQYF. Full variable domain (missing parts from reference TRBV15 and TRBJ2-7): DAMVIQNPRYQVTQFGKPVTLSCSQTLNHNVMYWYQQKSSQAPKLLFHYYDKDFNNEADTPDNFQSRRPNTSFCFLDIRSPGLGDTAMYLCATSRDSLTSYEQYFGPGTRLTVT.